Listed below are T cell receptor beta chains from one sample, sequenced in a study of T cells after posttransplantation cyclophosphamide. Generated by immunoSEQ multiplex PCR, the TCRdb table keeps only in-frame clones and is missing some. This sample comprises 12,000 or so clones, none seen once only. The specimen was PBMCs. The source is a woman between 35 and 50 years old in good health, CMV-negative, and a related stem cell transplant donor. The CDR3 runs from the conserved cysteine through the conserved F or W. A D gene is named only where the DNA matches it firmly. Clone size is not always given. Where it is, it says once, few, many or a class for expanded clones.

d_gene	len	v_gene	j_gene	abundance	CDR3aa	CDR3nt
TRBD2	16	TRBV11-2	TRBJ2-1	many	CASSSPGLAGYNEQFF	TGTGCCAGCAGCTCACCGGGACTAGCGGGGTACAATGAGCAGTTCTTC
TRBD2	13	TRBV18	TRBJ2-1	many	CASSPGLAGLQFF	TGTGCCAGCTCACCCGGACTAGCGGGGTTGCAGTTCTTC
.	15	TRBV12-3/TRBV12-4	TRBJ2-2	.	CASSPMTGPSGELFF	TGTGCCAGCAGTCCGATGACAGGTCCTAGCGGGGAGCTGTTTTTT
TRBD1	14	TRBV27	TRBJ1-1	many	CASSRTGEITEAFF	TGTGCCAGCAGCAGGACAGGGGAAATCACTGAAGCTTTCTTT
.	13	TRBV6-5	TRBJ1-2	few	CASSPSRTVGYTF	TGTGCCAGCAGCCCAAGCAGGACAGTCGGCTACACCTTC
.	13	TRBV2	TRBJ2-2	many	CASGAKNTGELFF	TGTGCCAGCGGGGCGAAAAACACCGGGGAGCTGTTTTTT
.	14	TRBV5-5	TRBJ1-2	many	CASSLPIRNYGYTF	TGTGCCAGCAGCTTACCAATCAGAAATTATGGCTACACCTTC
TRBD1	14	TRBV19	TRBJ2-7	many	CASRDRGPSYEQYF	TGTGCCAGTCGGGACAGGGGTCCCTCCTACGAGCAGTACTTC
.	17	TRBV4-2	TRBJ2-7	many	CASSQDPTTMWSSEQYF	TGTGCCAGCAGCCAAGATCCCACGACAATGTGGAGCAGCGAGCAGTACTTC
TRBD2	13	TRBV13	TRBJ2-7	many	CASSSTSGYEQYF	TGTGCCAGCAGCTCGACTAGCGGCTACGAGCAGTACTTC
TRBD1	17	TRBV30	TRBJ2-1	.	CAWSVRDRGFSYNEQFF	TGTGCCTGGAGTGTACGAGACAGGGGGTTCTCCTACAATGAGCAGTTCTTC
.	14	TRBV10-3	TRBJ1-1	many	CAIRVDGGGTEAFF	TGTGCCATCAGAGTAGACGGGGGTGGGACTGAAGCTTTCTTT
.	12	TRBV10-1	TRBJ2-1	medium-sized	CASSGDINEQFF	TGCGCCAGCAGTGGGGACATCAATGAGCAGTTCTTC
.	17	TRBV12-3/TRBV12-4	TRBJ2-3	many	CATRGTSKRGSTDTQYF	TGTGCCACCAGGGGCACTTCAAAGAGGGGTAGTACAGATACGCAGTATTTT
.	14	TRBV4-3	TRBJ1-4	many	CASSQNREFEKLFF	TGCGCCAGCAGCCAAAACAGGGAATTTGAAAAACTGTTTTTT
TRBD1	14	TRBV28	TRBJ2-3	many	CASRRDRGTDTQYF	TGTGCCAGCAGACGGGACAGAGGCACAGATACGCAGTATTTT
TRBD1	13	TRBV30	TRBJ2-4	many	CAWSVPGGNIQYF	TGTGCCTGGAGTGTACCAGGGGGTAACATTCAGTACTTC
.	12	TRBV28	TRBJ2-1	many	CASSPPSSEQFF	TGTGCCAGCAGTCCCCCCTCCTCGGAGCAGTTCTTC
TRBD1	14	TRBV7-9	TRBJ1-4	many	CASSLGQGNEKLFF	TGTGCCAGCAGCTTGGGACAGGGCAATGAAAAACTGTTTTTT
TRBD2	16	TRBV5-1	TRBJ2-7	many	CASKAAGGNPGVEQYF	TGCGCCAGCAAGGCCGCCGGGGGGAATCCGGGGGTCGAGCAGTACTTC
.	15	TRBV6-1	TRBJ2-2	many	CASSRQVPNTGELFF	TGTGCCAGCAGTCGACAGGTCCCTAACACCGGGGAGCTGTTTTTT
.	14	TRBV6-1	TRBJ1-2	many	CASTVVGLDYGYTF	TGTGCCAGCACAGTAGTGGGCCTCGACTATGGCTACACCTTC
.	14	TRBV2	TRBJ2-7	many	CASSEARGGYEQYF	TGTGCCAGCAGTGAAGCTAGGGGGGGCTACGAGCAGTACTTC
.	14	TRBV6-1	TRBJ1-3	many	CAGSRGGTGNTIYF	TGTGCCGGCAGCAGGGGCGGAACTGGAAACACCATATATTTT
.	15	TRBV28	TRBJ2-2	many	CASRPGHWNTGELFF	TGTGCCAGCAGACCGGGACATTGGAACACCGGGGAGCTGTTTTTT
.	15	TRBV18	TRBJ2-2	.	CASKPGGKNTGELFF	TGTGCCAGCAAGCCGGGGGGCAAAAACACCGGGGAGCTGTTTTTT
.	16	TRBV19	TRBJ1-5	many	CASSIDRGGGNQPQHF	TGTGCCAGTAGTATAGATCGGGGAGGAGGCAATCAGCCCCAGCATTTT
.	14	TRBV6-1	TRBJ1-2	many	CASSEPRLLYGYTF	TGTGCCAGCAGTGAACCCAGACTACTATATGGCTACACCTTC
.	14	TRBV28	TRBJ2-5	many	CASSALGTQETQYF	TGTGCCAGCAGTGCACTAGGGACACAAGAGACCCAGTACTTC
TRBD2	16	TRBV7-2	TRBJ2-5	many	CASSFGTSGGQETQYF	TGTGCCAGCAGCTTCGGGACTAGCGGGGGCCAAGAGACCCAGTACTTC
TRBD1	13	TRBV10-3	TRBJ2-1	medium-sized	CAIWDRGFNEQFF	TGTGCCATCTGGGACAGGGGTTTCAATGAGCAGTTCTTC
.	16	TRBV24-1	TRBJ2-3	few	CATSDFGQGDSDTQYF	TGTGCCACCAGTGATTTTGGGCAGGGGGACTCAGATACGCAGTATTTT
.	18	TRBV18	TRBJ2-6	many	CASSPGAGGNSGANVLTF	TGTGCCAGCTCACCAGGGGCAGGGGGGAACTCTGGGGCCAACGTCCTGACTTTC
.	11	TRBV6-2/TRBV6-3	TRBJ2-4	many	CASSSGYIQYF	TGTGCCAGCAGTTCAGGTTACATTCAGTACTTC
TRBD2	15	TRBV28	TRBJ2-7	many	CASSLRSGGAYEQYF	TGTGCCAGCAGCCTGAGGAGCGGGGGGGCCTACGAGCAGTACTTC
TRBD1	17	TRBV5-1	TRBJ2-1	medium-sized	CASSLELMGQGSNEQFF	TGCGCCAGCAGCTTGGAGCTAATGGGACAGGGTTCCAATGAGCAGTTCTTC
.	19	TRBV18	TRBJ2-5	many	CASSPFGPLGGTHQETQYF	TGTGCCAGCTCACCATTCGGGCCTCTTGGGGGGACCCACCAAGAGACCCAGTACTTC
TRBD2	14	TRBV11-1	TRBJ2-7	many	CASSMSGTPYEQYF	TGTGCCAGCAGCATGAGCGGGACCCCCTACGAGCAGTACTTC
TRBD2	16	TRBV12-5	TRBJ2-1	many	CASGSVAGGLYNEQFF	TGTGCTAGTGGTTCCGTAGCGGGGGGACTTTACAATGAGCAGTTCTTC
TRBD1	14	TRBV18	TRBJ1-4	many	CASSPAGQREKLFF	TGTGCCAGCTCACCGGCGGGACAGAGGGAAAAACTGTTTTTT
.	15	TRBV5-1	TRBJ1-1	many	CASSLGQGPNTEAFF	TGCGCCAGCAGCTTGGGGCAGGGGCCGAACACTGAAGCTTTCTTT
.	18	TRBV16	TRBJ2-2	large	CASRSRWGGLESPGELFF	TGTGCCAGCAGAAGCCGGTGGGGGGGCCTGGAATCACCCGGGGAGCTGTTTTTT
.	14	TRBV15	TRBJ2-3	many	CATSRQTYTDTQYF	TGTGCCACCAGCAGACAAACATACACAGATACGCAGTATTTT
TRBD1	15	TRBV18	TRBJ1-4	many	CASSTQGVANEKLFF	TGTGCCAGCTCAACCCAGGGGGTAGCTAATGAAAAACTGTTTTTT
TRBD2	13	TRBV19	TRBJ2-7	many	CASSTTSAREQYF	TGTGCCAGTAGTACTACTAGCGCCCGGGAGCAGTACTTC
TRBD1	15	TRBV5-1	TRBJ2-5	few	CASTRTGGPQETQYF	TGCGCCAGCACCCGGACAGGGGGGCCCCAAGAGACCCAGTACTTC
TRBD1	17	TRBV12-3/TRBV12-4	TRBJ2-7	many	CASSFGTGSNSGLEQYF	TGTGCCAGCAGTTTCGGGACAGGGTCCAATTCCGGCCTCGAGCAGTACTTC
TRBD1	14	TRBV6-5	TRBJ2-5	many	CASSYTTGDGTQYF	TGTGCCAGCAGTTACACGACAGGGGACGGGACCCAGTACTTC
TRBD1	13	TRBV6-5	TRBJ1-1	few	CASRATGFGEAFF	TGTGCCAGCAGGGCGACAGGGTTTGGTGAAGCTTTCTTT
TRBD2	15	TRBV6-6	TRBJ2-2	many	CASSRLRGGTGELLF	TGTGCCAGCAGTAGATTGCGGGGGGGCACCGGGGAGCTGCTTTTT
.	15	TRBV6-6	TRBJ2-4	many	CASSYSQGAKNIQYF	TGTGCCAGCAGTTACTCTCAGGGGGCCAAAAACATTCAGTACTTC
.	15	TRBV5-1	TRBJ2-3	.	CASSLDLTSTDTQYF	TGCGCCAGCAGCTTGGACTTGACTAGCACAGATACGCAGTATTTT
.	12	TRBV15	TRBJ2-3	few	CATSTSADTQYF	TGTGCCACCAGCACCTCGGCAGATACGCAGTATTTT